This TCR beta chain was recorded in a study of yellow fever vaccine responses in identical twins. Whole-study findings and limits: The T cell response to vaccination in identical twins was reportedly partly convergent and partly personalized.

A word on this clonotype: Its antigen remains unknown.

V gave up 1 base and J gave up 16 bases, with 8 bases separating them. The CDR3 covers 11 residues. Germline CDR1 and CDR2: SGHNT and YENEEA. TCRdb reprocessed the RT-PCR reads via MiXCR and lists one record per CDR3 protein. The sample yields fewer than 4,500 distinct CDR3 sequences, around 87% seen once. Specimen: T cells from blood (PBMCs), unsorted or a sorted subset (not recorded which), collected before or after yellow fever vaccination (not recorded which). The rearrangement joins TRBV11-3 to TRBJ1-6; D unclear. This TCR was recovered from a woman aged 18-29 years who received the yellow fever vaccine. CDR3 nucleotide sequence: TGTGCCAGCAGCTTAGGGCAGTATCTCCACTTT. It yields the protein CASSLGQYLHF.